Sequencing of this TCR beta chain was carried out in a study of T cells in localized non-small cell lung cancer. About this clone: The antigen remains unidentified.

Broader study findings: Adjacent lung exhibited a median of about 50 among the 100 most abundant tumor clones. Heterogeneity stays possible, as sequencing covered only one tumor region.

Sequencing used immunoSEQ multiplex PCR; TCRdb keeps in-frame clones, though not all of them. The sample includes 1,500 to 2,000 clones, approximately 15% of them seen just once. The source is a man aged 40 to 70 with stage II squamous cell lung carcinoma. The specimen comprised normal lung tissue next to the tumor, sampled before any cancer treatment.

The CDR3 coding sequence is TGTGCCAGTACCCCCGGGCGGGGGGGTCAGTACAATGAGCAGTTCTTC. As protein: CASTPGRGGQYNEQFF. J is TRBJ2-1 and V is TRBV19; 9 bases map to TRBD2. V lost 7 bases to trimming and J lost 4 bases; unmatched junction nucleotides: 11. CDR3 length: 16 residues. The germline gives CDR1 LNHDA, CDR2 SQIVND (reference sequence). Full variable domain (rest looked up from reference TRBV19 and TRBJ2-1): DGGITQSPKYLFRKEGQNVTLSCEQNLNHDAMYWYRQDPGQGLRLIYYSQIVNDFQKGDIAEGYSVSREKKESFPLTVTSAQKNPTAFYLCASTPGRGGQYNEQFFGPGTRLTVL.